The rows below give T cell receptor beta chains drawn from one sample of a study of blood T cell repertoires in COVID-19. TCRdb keeps only in-frame clones here, not all; method: immunoSEQ multiplex PCR. The data hold under 150,000 clones, with approximately 87% observed a single time. Input material: peripheral blood. All receptors come from a man aged 30 to 45 with acute or convalescent COVID-19. Both conserved end residues are part of each CDR3. The D gene is left open where the match is weak. Only some rows state a clone size, as once, few, many or a class for expanded clones.

j_call,clone_size,d_call,v_call,cdr3_aa,cdr3_nt
TRBJ2-3,-,-,TRBV27,CASSLGAKTDTQYF,TGTGCCAGCAGTTTAGGGGCAAAAACAGATACGCAGTATTTT
TRBJ1-1,once,-,TRBV4-1,CASSQGKRENTEAFF,TGCGCCAGCAGCCAAGGCAAGAGGGAGAACACTGAAGCTTTCTTT
TRBJ2-2,-,-,TRBV11-2,CASSLFPSEGGTGELFF,TGTGCCAGCAGCTTATTCCCGTCGGAGGGCGGCACCGGGGAGCTGTTTTTT
TRBJ1-2,-,TRBD1,TRBV7-3,CASSYDRQGYGYTF,TGTGCCAGCAGCTACGACCGACAGGGGTATGGCTACACCTTC
TRBJ1-5,once,-,TRBV9,CASSRGADQPQHF,TGTGCCAGCAGTCGGGGGGCGGATCAGCCCCAGCATTTT
TRBJ1-3,-,TRBD1,TRBV4-3,CASSRAGTGPGNTIYF,TGCGCCAGCAGCCGGGCTGGGACAGGGCCTGGAAACACCATATATTTT
TRBJ1-4,-,-,TRBV5-6,CASSHRTERLLFF,TGTGCCAGCAGCCATCGGACAGAGCGGTTGCTGTTTTTT
TRBJ2-7,-,TRBD1,TRBV6-6,CASSPQGAKRSSSYEQYF,TGTGCCAGCAGTCCCCAGGGGGCCAAAAGATCCAGCTCCTACGAGCAGTACTTC
TRBJ1-5,-,-,TRBV6-2/TRBV6-3,CASSYRRGPSTLLGQPQHF,TGTGCCAGCAGTTACCGGCGGGGGCCGTCGACTCTATTAGGACAGCCCCAGCATTTT
TRBJ1-6,-,-,TRBV7-6,CASSSRDFNSPLHF,TGTGCCAGCAGCTCCCGGGACTTTAATTCACCCCTCCACTTT
TRBJ2-2,-,TRBD2,TRBV5-1,CASSFGTRFSQGGELFF,TGCGCCAGCAGCTTCGGGACTAGGTTTTCCCAGGGCGGGGAGCTGTTTTTT
TRBJ1-5,-,-,TRBV30,CAWSKGSGFNQPQHF,TGTGCCTGGAGTAAGGGGTCTGGATTCAATCAGCCCCAGCATTTT
TRBJ1-5,-,-,TRBV19,CASSSSVRGDQPQHF,TGTGCCAGTAGCTCCTCCGTCAGGGGTGATCAGCCCCAGCATTTT
TRBJ1-3,few,TRBD1,TRBV30,CASNLRTGGTIYF,TGTGCCTCAAACTTGAGGACAGGCGGGACCATATATTTT
TRBJ1-1,-,-,TRBV29-1,CSSEMVLEDTEAFF,TGCAGCTCTGAGATGGTCCTGGAGGACACTGAAGCTTTCTTT
TRBJ1-1,-,TRBD1,TRBV4-1,CASSQDRRQGVIITEAFF,TGCGCCAGCAGCCAAGATCGGAGACAGGGGGTCATAATAACTGAAGCTTTCTTT
TRBJ2-1,-,TRBD1,TRBV7-8,CASSTPRDRGRNEQFF,TGTGCCAGCAGCACGCCCCGGGACAGGGGGCGCAATGAGCAGTTCTTC
TRBJ2-2,-,-,TRBV27,CASSPLARGWDTGELFF,TGTGCCAGCAGTCCCCTGGCGCGCGGGTGGGACACCGGGGAGCTGTTTTTT
TRBJ2-7,-,-,TRBV7-2,CASSPRPGSEQYF,TGTGCCAGCAGCCCCCGCCCAGGGTCGGAGCAGTACTTC
TRBJ2-7,-,-,TRBV5-1,CASSFGQRIYEQYF,TGCGCCAGCAGCTTCGGACAGAGAATCTACGAGCAGTACTTC
TRBJ1-5,-,TRBD1,TRBV6-1,CASSARQGTVGQPQHF,TGTGCCAGCAGTGCCCGACAGGGAACGGTTGGGCAGCCCCAGCATTTT
TRBJ2-1,once,TRBD2,TRBV20-1,CSASGTSGINEQFF,TGCAGTGCTAGTGGGACTAGCGGGATCAATGAGCAGTTCTTC
TRBJ2-4,-,TRBD1,TRBV5-1,CASSSPRAGGFKNIQYF,TGCGCCAGCAGCTCCCCTAGGGCAGGGGGCTTCAAAAACATTCAGTACTTC
TRBJ2-1,-,TRBD1,TRBV5-4,CASSFVQGGSYNEQFF,TGTGCCAGCAGCTTCGTACAGGGGGGCTCCTACAATGAGCAGTTCTTC
TRBJ1-3,few,-,TRBV7-6,CASSLAPTGFSGNTIYF,TGTGCCAGCAGCTTAGCTCCGACAGGTTTCTCTGGAAACACCATATATTTT
TRBJ1-1,-,-,TRBV7-9,CASSSQDTEAFF,TGTGCCAGCAGTTCCCAGGACACTGAAGCTTTCTTT
TRBJ1-2,-,-,TRBV6-1,CASSEGGTWGGYTF,TGTGCCAGCAGTGAAGGGGGGACTTGGGGTGGCTACACCTTC
TRBJ1-5,once,-,TRBV21-1,CASSKRIGGHDQPQHF,TGTGCCAGCAGCAAAAGGATAGGGGGACATGATCAGCCCCAGCATTTT
TRBJ2-5,few,TRBD2,TRBV6-2/TRBV6-3,CASSGTSGGQETQYF,TGTGCCAGCAGCGGGACTAGCGGGGGCCAAGAGACCCAGTACTTC
TRBJ2-2,-,-,TRBV10-3,CATRSLANTGELFF,TGTGCCACCAGGTCGCTAGCGAACACCGGGGAGCTGTTTTTT
TRBJ1-1,-,TRBD1,TRBV15,CATSRARTGEAFF,TGTGCCACCAGCAGAGCGAGGACAGGGGAAGCTTTCTTT
TRBJ2-1,once,-,TRBV20-1,CSANGYEQFF,TGCAGTGCTAACGGGTATGAGCAGTTCTTC
TRBJ1-2,-,TRBD1,TRBV7-8,CASSLQTGTGLSNTF,TGTGCCAGCAGCTTACAAACTGGGACAGGGTTAAGTAACACCTTC
TRBJ1-6,-,-,TRBV15,CATSKESTGNSPLHF,TGTGCCACCAGCAAAGAAAGTACAGGGAATTCACCCCTCCACTTT
TRBJ2-1,-,-,TRBV5-4,CASSTRLGRGVGEQFF,TGTGCCAGCAGCACCAGGTTGGGGCGCGGGGTGGGTGAGCAGTTCTTC
TRBJ2-1,-,TRBD2,TRBV9,CASSPTSGLYNEQFF,TGTGCCAGCAGCCCCACTAGCGGGCTATACAATGAGCAGTTCTTC
TRBJ2-3,-,TRBD2,TRBV24-1,CATSDLSGGTDTQYF,TGTGCCACCAGTGATCTTAGCGGGGGCACAGATACGCAGTATTTT